This T cell receptor beta chain came from a study of cytotoxic CD8 clonotypes in ibrutinib-treated CLL. Trimming cost V 2 bases and J 5 bases, with 11 bases left between them. Germline V gene sequence: CDR1 SGHTA, CDR2 FQGTGA. This CDR3 is 14 amino acids long. Clones were read by immunoSEQ multiplex PCR, and TCRdb kept only the in-frame ones, dropping some. The sample holds some 140,000 clones, around 93% seen once. The sequencing here drew on PBMCs, taken after 12 months of ibrutinib treatment. The TCR sequence derives from a human donor with chronic lymphocytic leukemia. V usage is TRBV7-3 and J usage is TRBJ2-3, with TRBD2 as a possible D gene (6 bases). CDR3 loop: CASSLGAGQDTQYF. The CDR3 nucleotides read TGTGCCAGCAGCTTAGGAGCGGGTCAAGATACGCAGTATTTT.